These 9 T cell receptor beta chains share one sample of origin, sequenced in a study of cytomegalovirus exposure and HLA in healthy donors. Use of 60 Vbeta and 13 Jbeta primers characterized the PCR. The method was immunoSEQ multiplex PCR; TCRdb's version includes in-frame clones alone and lacks a portion of them. The table records more than 95,000 clones, approximately 77% of them present only once. Specimen: PBMCs. The receptors come from a man aged 18 to 29 in good health and CMV-seronegative.

This clone has only a few counts. The CDR3 is CASSLLAGGLQETQYF. CDR3 sequence (DNA): TGTGCCAGCAGCTTACTAGCGGGGGGCCTACAAGAGACCCAGTACTTC. The chain has TRBV7-9 and TRBJ2-5, with 11 positions matching TRBD2. Germline V gene lookup returns CDR1 SEHNR and CDR2 FQNEAQ (reference sequence). The V segment lost 2 bases and the J segment 2 bases; nucleotides outside the gene matches: 4. The CDR3 sequence is 16 residues long.

The chain is built from TRBV13 and TRBJ2-3; 8 bases are a match to TRBD2. In germline, CDR1 is PRHDT, CDR2 FYEKMQ (reference sequence). The CDR3 runs to 14 residues. J gave up 2 bases and V 6 bases, and 4 bases lay outside the gene matches. DNA for the CDR3: TGTGCCAGCAGTTACGGGGGGGACACAGATACGCAGTATTTT. It yields the protein CASSYGGDTDTQYF.

The V call is TRBV12-2, the J call TRBJ2-6; the table's D call of TRBD1 was not tested on the DNA. TRBV12-2 is marked as a pseudogene. The CDR3 is made up of 16 amino acids. This CDR3 reads CASRLAQATGANVLTF. Here the CDR3 DNA reads TGTGCAAGTCGCTTAGCCCAGGCTACTGGGGCCAACGTCCTGACTTTC.

V is TRBV27 and J is TRBJ1-1; unclear D gene. V lost 3 bases to trimming and J lost 2 bases, with 10 bases between them. This CDR3 is 14 amino acids long. In germline, CDR1 is MNHEY, CDR2 SMNVEV (reference sequence). As DNA, the CDR3 is TGTGCCAGCAGTTTTGCGGGCTTCAACACTGAAGCTTTCTTT. This translates into CASSFAGFNTEAFF.

This chain links TRBV7-2 with TRBJ1-6; D perhaps matches TRBD1 (5 bases). Per germline, CDR1 SGHTA and CDR2 FQGNSA. V dropped 0 bases and J dropped 6 bases, with 9 bases sitting between them. The CDR3 loop spans 15 amino acids. DNA for the CDR3: TGTGCCAGCAGCTTAGCCAGGGTTGGTAATTCACCCCTCCACTTT. The encoded protein is CASSLARVGNSPLHF.

The chain employs TRBV9 and TRBJ1-1; D may be TRBD1 (5 bases). Germline CDR1 SGDLS, CDR2 YYNGEE. CDR3 length: 13 residues. Trimming stripped 4 bases from V and 3 bases from J, with 10 bases between. The CDR3 sequence: CASSPSGDTEAFF. In nucleotides, the CDR3 is TGTGCCAGCAGCCCATCGGGGGACACTGAAGCTTTCTTT. Full variable domain (rest looked up from reference TRBV9 and TRBJ1-1): DSGVTQTPKHLITATGQRVTLRCSPRSGDLSVYWYQQSLDQGLQFLIQYYNGEERAKGNILERFSAQQFPDLHSELNLSSLELGDSALYFCASSPSGDTEAFFGQGTRLTVV.

CDR3 in DNA: TGTGCCAGCGGTGGCGGGGGGCCAAATACGGGCACAGATACGCAGTATTTT. It is translated as CASGGGGPNTGTDTQYF. V usage is TRBV2 and J usage is TRBJ2-3; 8 nucleotides align to TRBD2. The CDR3 runs to 17 residues. Unmatched junction bases numbered 14, after V lost 8 bases and J lost 1 base. Per the germline V gene, CDR1 is SNHLY and CDR2 is FYNNEI.

The sample holds one count of this clone. The chain couples TRBV7-2 to TRBJ2-7, with TRBD2 matching 8 bases. The CDR3 sequence is 17 residues long. Germline V gene data show CDR1 as SGHTA and CDR2 as FQGNSA. V trimming: 5 bases; J trimming: 2 bases; junction bases outside the gene matches: 14. This CDR3 is CASSPQGAGGAPYEQYF. DNA for the CDR3: TGTGCCAGCAGCCCCCAAGGAGCCGGGGGGGCGCCCTACGAGCAGTACTTC.

The table lists this clone with a count of one. The chain joins TRBV2 to TRBJ1-5, with 7 nucleotides matching TRBD1. V gave up 3 bases and J gave up 5 bases; unmatched junction bases: 16. The germline CDR1 and CDR2 sequences are SNHLY and FYNNEI. The CDR3 covers 18 residues. In nucleotides, the CDR3 is TGTGCCAGCAGTGACCGCCGGGTTCTCCGGGACAGTTATCAGCCCCAGCATTTT. Protein product: CASSDRRVLRDSYQPQHF.